These 29 T cell receptor beta chains were all obtained from the same sample, sequenced in a study of T cells in Graves' hyperthyroidism and ophthalmopathy (dated by TCRdb to about 2019). The library was obtained by multiplex PCR. TCRdb records Illumina HiSeq 2000 as the sequencer. The TCR beta CDR3 regions were amplified from RNA transcripts. For the first round of RT-PCR on the TCR CDR3, the HTBI primer set was used together with the Qiagen OneStep RT-PCR kit. The raw public reads went through TCRdb reprocessing: fastp at Q25, MiXCR clone calling, in-frame beta chains kept. All rows with the same CDR3 protein become a single entry with the most common DNA and genes. Within this sample are about 530,000 distinct CDR3 sequences, with roughly 15% of them counted one time only. About 16% of the sample is taken by the ten largest. The sequencing input was blood. The receptor source for this set is a woman aged 18-30 years with Graves' ophthalmopathy.

This clonotype was seen ten or more times. The CDR3 region has the DNA TGTGCCAGCAGACCCAGCCGCACAGATACGCAGTATTTT. As protein: CASRPSRTDTQYF. V usage is TRBV3-1 and J usage is TRBJ2-3, with D unclear. Germline loops: CDR1 LGHDT, CDR2 YNNKEL (reference sequence). The CDR3 has 13 amino acids. V was clipped by 6 bases and J by 1 base, with 8 bases between them.

The chain employs TRBV6-1 and TRBJ1-6; weak D call: TRBD1 (5 bases). In germline, CDR1 is MNHNS, CDR2 SASEGT. The CDR3 has 15 amino acids. V dropped 5 bases and J dropped 7 bases, with 15 bases sitting between them. Here the CDR3 DNA reads TGTGCCAGCAGTACCTCTGGGGGAGGAAATTCACCCCTCCACTTT. This encodes CASSTSGGGNSPLHF.

This clonotype was counted a few times. The chain links TRBV29-1 to TRBJ2-3; the D gene could be TRBD1 or TRBD2 (6 bases each). Germline CDR1 reads SQVTM; CDR2 reads ANQGSEA. The CDR3 extends over 12 amino acids. V lost 6 bases and J lost 4, with 11 bases in between. CDR3 residues: CSVGGSPDTQYF. CDR3 sequence (DNA): TGCAGCGTAGGGGGGTCCCCAGATACGCAGTATTTT.

The chain uses TRBV20-1 and TRBJ2-7; weak D call: TRBD2 (5 bases). The CDR3 sequence is 12 residues long. V dropped 1 base and J dropped 6 bases, with 10 bases sitting between them. The germline V gene encodes CDR1 DFQATT and CDR2 SNEGSKA (reference sequence). CDR3 bases: TGCAGTGCTAGAGGGGGTAGCGTCGAGCAGTACTTC. Protein sequence: CSARGGSVEQYF.

This clonotype was observed a few times. The chain carries TRBV29-1 and TRBJ2-1; 8 bases are a match to TRBD1. Germline V gene sequence: CDR1 SQVTM, CDR2 ANQGSEA. V trimming: 2 bases; J trimming: 6 bases; junction bases outside the gene matches: 12. There are 16 residues in the CDR3. CDR3 protein: CSVEPWVGQAANEQFF. CDR3 DNA sequence: TGCAGCGTTGAACCCTGGGTGGGACAGGCCGCCAATGAGCAGTTCTTC.

Worth noting for this clonotype: Germline and junction disagree at one end, which may indicate a read error. This chain uses TRBV4-2 with TRBJ2-1, with 10 nucleotides matching TRBD1. CDR3 size: 16 residues. From germline, CDR1 is LGHNA and CDR2 YNFKEQ. In nucleotides, the CDR3 is TGTGCCAGCGGCCAAGATAGGGACAGGGGCTACAATGAGCAGTTCTTC. This encodes CASGQDRDRGYNEQFF.

The rearrangement uses TRBV7-9 and TRBJ2-1; D gene uncertain. This CDR3 has 15 amino acids. V was cut by 3 bases and J by 0 bases, with 9 bases left in between. Germline-derived CDR1 and CDR2 are SEHNR and FQNEAQ (reference sequence). CDR3 sequence reads: CASSFVTASYNEQFF. Written as DNA, the CDR3 is TGTGCCAGCAGCTTTGTCACAGCCTCCTACAATGAGCAGTTCTTC.

On this clonotype itself: Possible read error: a much larger clone is one base away. V is TRBV12-5 and J is TRBJ2-1; maybe TRBD2 (6 bases). The CDR3 contains 12 residues. Per the germline V gene, CDR1 is LGHNT and CDR2 is FRNRAP. This CDR3 is CVSGWRADEQFF. The DNA for the CDR3 is TGTGTTAGTGGTTGGAGGGCCGATGAGCAGTTCTTC. The full variable domain, with the rest looked up from reference TRBV12-5 and TRBJ2-1, is DARVTQTPRHKVTEMGQEVTMRCQPILGHNTVFWYRQTMMQGLELLAYFRNRAPLDDSGMPKDRFSAEMPDATLATLKIQPSEPRDSAVYFCVSGWRADEQFFGPGTRLTVL.

This clonotype was recorded many times. The rearrangement links TRBV28 to TRBJ2-7; tentatively, D is TRBD1 (6 bases). Trimming shortened V by 5 bases and J by 5 bases, and 16 bases separated the two germline ends. The CDR3 spans 14 residues. The germline V gene has CDR1 MDHEN and CDR2 SYDVKM. In DNA form, the CDR3 reads TGTGCCAGCAGTGTTCAGGGGCGAGGGGACGAGCAGTACTTC. This gives the protein CASSVQGRGDEQYF.

This clonotype was detected only a few times. The V and J genes are TRBV12-3 or TRBV12-4 and TRBJ2-2, with TRBD1 matching 10 bases. Losses at the gene ends were 0 bases for V and 4 bases for J; bases not matched to a gene: 5. This CDR3 has 17 residues. The CDR3, as DNA: TGTGCCAGCAGTTTAGCGGGGACAGGGGTTGTCACCGGGGAGCTGTTTTTT. Encoded protein: CASSLAGTGVVTGELFF.

At least ten counts were recorded for this clonotype. The chain has TRBV12-5 and TRBJ1-2, with D possibly TRBD1 on 6 matching bases. V lost 7 bases, J lost 4 bases, and 16 bases lay in between. The CDR3 has 14 residues. Germline-derived CDR1 and CDR2 are LGHNT and FRNRAP. CDR3 loop: CASVPDQGPYGYTF. As DNA, the CDR3 is TGTGCTAGTGTTCCGGACCAGGGGCCCTATGGCTACACCTTC.

About this clonotype itself: The junction departs from germline at one end; a sequencing error may be responsible. The chain carries TRBV24-1 and TRBJ2-2, with D hard to call. Germline loops: CDR1 KGHDR, CDR2 SFDVKD. The CDR3 contains 12 residues. The CDR3 nucleotides read TGTGCCACCGGTGATTCCCACGGGGAGCTGTTTTTT. This encodes CATGDSHGELFF.

This clonotype was picked up many times. This chain connects TRBV20-1 to TRBJ1-1, with 7 bases fitting TRBD1. CDR1 and CDR2 from the germline V gene are DFQATT and SNEGSKA (reference sequence). V lost 3 bases to trimming and J lost 0 bases; unmatched junction nucleotides: 7. The CDR3 consists of 15 residues. The CDR3 spells CSASDAGQLNTEAFF. The CDR3 DNA reads as TGCAGTGCTAGCGATGCGGGACAGCTGAACACTGAAGCTTTCTTT.

There are many counts of this clonotype. The chain uses TRBV28 and TRBJ2-7, with TRBD2 matching 12 bases. With V trimmed by 2 bases and J by 7 bases, 6 bases remained unmatched. This CDR3 spans 15 amino acids. Germline V lookup: CDR1 MDHEN, CDR2 SYDVKM. CDR3 amino acids: CASSLEASGRGEQYF. The CDR3 DNA reads as TGTGCCAGCAGTTTAGAGGCTAGCGGGAGGGGGGAGCAGTACTTC.

V and J are TRBV3-1 and TRBJ1-6; D gene unclear. CDR1 and CDR2 from the germline V gene are LGHDT and YNNKEL (reference sequence). Trimming removed 5 bases from V and 9 bases from J, with 5 bases in between. This CDR3 contains 11 residues. The CDR3 spells CASSGRSPLHF. CDR3 DNA: TGTGCCAGCAGCGGACGTTCACCCCTCCACTTT.

This clonotype has at least ten counts. The rearrangement joins TRBV27 to TRBJ2-7; D remains ambiguous. The germline V gene encodes CDR1 MNHEY and CDR2 SMNVEV (reference sequence). The CDR3 extends over 14 amino acids. The ends were cut back, 4 bases at V and 2 bases at J, with 12 bases in the middle. CDR3 in amino acids: CASSSQETTYEQYF. The CDR3 nucleotides read TGTGCCAGCAGTTCGCAGGAGACAACCTACGAGCAGTACTTC.

The table lists this clonotype with many counts. The chain couples TRBV20-1 to TRBJ2-7, with TRBD2 matching 7 bases. This CDR3 is 14 amino acids long. Per the germline V gene, CDR1 is DFQATT and CDR2 is SNEGSKA (reference sequence). J was trimmed by 5 bases and V by 6 bases; bases with no gene match: 13. DNA for the CDR3: TGCAGTGCCGACAAACTAGCGCCTCGCGACGAGCAGTACTTC. Translation: CSADKLAPRDEQYF.

The genes are TRBV20-1 and TRBJ1-5; no firm D call. CDR3 length equals 15 residues. Germline V gene data show CDR1 as DFQATT and CDR2 as SNEGSKA (reference sequence). V dropped 0 bases and J dropped 0 bases, with 9 bases sitting between them. The CDR3 loop reads CSAREAEYSNQPQHF. CDR3 sequence (DNA): TGCAGTGCTAGAGAGGCAGAGTATAGCAATCAGCCCCAGCATTTT.

This clonotype was observed at least ten times. The CDR3 DNA sequence: TGTGCCTGGGATACCCCGGAATACGAGCAGTACTTC. The encoded protein is CAWDTPEYEQYF. This chain uses TRBV30 with TRBJ2-7; D call uncertain. The CDR3 length is 12 residues. Trimming took 5 bases from V and 4 from J, leaving 12 bases between them. Per germline, CDR1 GTSNPN and CDR2 SVGIG (reference sequence).

The chain uses TRBV29-1 and TRBJ2-7; D gene ambiguous. The V end was cut by 5 bases, the J end by 7 bases, with 12 bases between. CDR1 is SQVTM, CDR2 ANQGSEA, per germline. This CDR3 spans 11 amino acids. Written as DNA, the CDR3 is TGCAGCGTTCCCGTCTTAGAGGAGCAGTACTTC. Protein: CSVPVLEEQYF.

J is TRBJ1-1 and V is TRBV5-5; perhaps TRBD1 as D (6 bases). Germline CDR1 SGHKS, CDR2 YYEKEE (reference sequence). CDR3 length: 19 residues. The V and J ends lost 0 bases and 3 bases respectively, with 24 bases between them. The DNA of the CDR3 is TGTGCCAGCAGCTTGGAAATAGAGGGGGGCAGGGGATATGACACTGAAGCTTTCTTT. Protein sequence: CASSLEIEGGRGYDTEAFF.

This clonotype came up a few times. The chain links TRBV14 to TRBJ2-1, with 10 positions matching TRBD2. V was clipped by 1 base and J by 9 bases; unmatched bases: 6. Germline lookup yields CDR1 SGHDN and CDR2 FVKESK. The CDR3 is 15 residues long. The CDR3 sequence: CASSQASGSWSEQFF. CDR3 bases: TGTGCCAGCAGCCAAGCTAGCGGGAGCTGGAGTGAGCAGTTCTTC.

This clonotype was counted at least ten times. The chain joins TRBV7-9 to TRBJ2-7, with D tentatively TRBD1 (5 bases). The V gene lost 1 base and the J gene lost 2 bases, with 12 bases spanning the gap. CDR1 SEHNR and CDR2 FQNEAQ come from the germline V gene (reference sequence). CDR3 size: 15 residues. As DNA, the CDR3 is TGTGCCAGCAGCTTAGAGGGGCAGCGAACCTACGAGCAGTACTTC. It is translated as CASSLEGQRTYEQYF.

In regard to this clonotype: Since a much larger clone is just one base distant, this may be a read error. The chain joins TRBV5-1 to TRBJ1-2; tentatively, D is TRBD1 (6 bases). Germline assignment: CDR1 SGHRS and CDR2 YFSETQ. The CDR3 consists of 13 residues. The CDR3 DNA sequence: TGCGCCGGCAGCTTAACAGGGTACTCTGGCTACACCTTC. Encoded protein: CAGSLTGYSGYTF.

In its sample, this clonotype was seen many times. The chain is built from TRBV11-2 and TRBJ2-2; D is unresolved. V gave up 0 bases and J gave up 6 bases, with 8 bases separating them. The CDR3 totals 14 residues. The germline CDR1 and CDR2 sequences are SGHAT and FQNNGV. Written as DNA, the CDR3 is TGTGCCAGCAGCTTAGAGTTGGCACCCGGGGAGCTGTTTTTT. Its translation is CASSLELAPGELFF.

This clonotype was counted ten times or more. The V and J genes are TRBV27 and TRBJ2-3, with 14 bases identical to TRBD2. The CDR3 loop spans 16 amino acids. CDR1 and CDR2 from the germline V gene are MNHEY and SMNVEV (reference sequence). V dropped 5 bases and J dropped 4; count of bases not matched to a gene: 5. The CDR3 reads CASSLLTSGGADTQYF. The CDR3 DNA sequence: TGTGCCAGCAGTCTACTGACTAGCGGGGGGGCAGATACGCAGTATTTT.

Comment on this clonotype: One junction end disagrees with the germline gene, perhaps due to a read error. The CDR3 sequence is CASSLARGGNQRQHF. CDR3 DNA: TGTGCCAGCAGTTTAGCCAGGGGGGGCAATCAGCGCCAGCATTTT. The chain is built from TRBV12-3 or TRBV12-4 and TRBJ1-5; 7 nucleotides agree with TRBD1. This CDR3 has 15 amino acids.

This clonotype was seen many times. CDR3 nucleotide sequence: TGTGCCAGCAGCCCCCTCGGGGGTGGACTAGCGGGAGTACATGAGCAGTTCTTC. It is translated as CASSPLGGGLAGVHEQFF. This sequence joins TRBV7-3 and TRBJ2-1; 13 bases fit TRBD2. The CDR3 has 18 amino acids. With V trimmed by 5 bases and J by 8 bases, 15 bases remained unmatched. Per the germline V gene, CDR1 is SGHTA and CDR2 is FQGTGA.

The V call is TRBV19, the J call TRBJ1-3; a weak D match, TRBD1 (5 bases). Trimming removed 3 bases at V and 1 base at J, with 7 bases between. The CDR3 is 14 amino acids. The germline V gene has CDR1 LNHDA and CDR2 SQIVND (reference sequence). Here the CDR3 reads CASSIRQSGNTIYF. CDR3 nucleotides: TGTGCCAGTAGTATCCGACAGTCTGGAAACACCATATATTTT.